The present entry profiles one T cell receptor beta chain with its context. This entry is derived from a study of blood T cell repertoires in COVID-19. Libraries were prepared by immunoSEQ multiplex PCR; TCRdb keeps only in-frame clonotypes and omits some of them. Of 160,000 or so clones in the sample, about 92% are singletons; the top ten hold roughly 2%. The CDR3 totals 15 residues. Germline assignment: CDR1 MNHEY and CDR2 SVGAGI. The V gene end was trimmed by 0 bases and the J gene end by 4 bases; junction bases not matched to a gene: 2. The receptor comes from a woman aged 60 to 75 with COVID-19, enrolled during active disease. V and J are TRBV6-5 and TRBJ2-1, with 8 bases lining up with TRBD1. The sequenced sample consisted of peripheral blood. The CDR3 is CASSYSNRGYNEQFF. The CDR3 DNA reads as TGTGCCAGCAGTTACTCCAACAGGGGGTACAATGAGCAGTTCTTC.